This T cell receptor (delta chain) came from a study of γδ T cells in repeated Plasmodium falciparum infection. Overall study context: Malian children with intense seasonal malaria exposure were compared with matched Australian children. Malian gammadelta TCRs were studied during no-transmission periods and across acute malaria episodes. General study findings and limits: Vdelta2-negative gammadelta repertoires, largely Vdelta1+, seemingly showed infection-driven waves of new clonal selection.

The CDR3 extends over 18 amino acids. Trimming took 3 bases from V and 0 from J; bases not matched to a gene: 15. Germline CDR1 and CDR2: GEAIGNYY and EKD. Vgamma9/Vdelta2+ and Vdelta2-negative gammadelta T cells were flow-sorted from PBMC for bulk sequencing. TCRdb reran clone calling via CATT on the multiplex PCR reads. The table has 93,000 or so delta-chain clones, 0.75% to 1% seen once. Notes on this clone: Its antigen is currently unknown. The TCRdb protein, from a much larger clone, departs from this DNA's translation at residue 6, likely by read error; the protein shown derives from the DNA.

The sequenced sample consisted of gamma-delta T cells from blood. The genes are TRDV2 and TRDJ1; 7 positions match TRDD3. The receptor's source is a pool of human donors (malaria-infected and uninfected, not separated). The CDR3 is CACDQKGPTGVDTDKLIF. CDR3 nucleotides: TGTGCCTGTGACCAAAAGGGCCCAACTGGGGTGGACACCGATAAACTCATCTTT.